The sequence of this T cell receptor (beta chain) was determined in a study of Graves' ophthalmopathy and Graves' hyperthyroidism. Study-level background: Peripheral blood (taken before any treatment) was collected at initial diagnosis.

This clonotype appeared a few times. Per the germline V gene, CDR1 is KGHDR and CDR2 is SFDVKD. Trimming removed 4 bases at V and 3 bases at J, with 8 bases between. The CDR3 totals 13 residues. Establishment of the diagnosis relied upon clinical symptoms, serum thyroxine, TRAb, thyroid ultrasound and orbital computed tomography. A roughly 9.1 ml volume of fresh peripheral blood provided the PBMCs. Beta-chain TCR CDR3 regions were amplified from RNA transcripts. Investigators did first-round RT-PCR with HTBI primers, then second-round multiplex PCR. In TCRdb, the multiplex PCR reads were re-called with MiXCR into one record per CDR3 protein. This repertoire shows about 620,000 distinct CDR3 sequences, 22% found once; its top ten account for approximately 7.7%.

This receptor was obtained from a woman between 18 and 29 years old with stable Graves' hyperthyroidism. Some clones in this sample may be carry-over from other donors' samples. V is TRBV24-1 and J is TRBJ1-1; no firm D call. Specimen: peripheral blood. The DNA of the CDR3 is TGTGCCACCAGTGACAACCGGTACACTGAAGCTTTCTTT. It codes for CATSDNRYTEAFF.